The clone carrying this TCR beta chain has only one observation. The record originates from a study of cytomegalovirus exposure and HLA in healthy donors. PCR used 60 Vbeta primers and 13 Jbeta primers. Assay: immunoSEQ multiplex PCR; the TCRdb copy retains only in-frame clones and omits some. The sample has about 160,000 clones; roughly 80% are singletons. Germline loops: CDR1 MNHEY, CDR2 SVGAGI. This CDR3 comprises 15 residues. V was clipped by 4 bases and J by 1 base; unmatched bases: 5. Specimen: PBMCs. This sequence originates from a man aged 45-65 years in good health and CMV-seropositive. The chain couples TRBV6-5 to TRBJ2-7; 9 positions match TRBD1. CDR3 sequence: CASSFRDRASYEQYF. CDR3 sequence (DNA): TGTGCCAGCAGTTTCCGGGACAGGGCTTCCTACGAGCAGTACTTC.